Sequencing of this TCR beta chain was carried out in a study of OX40 agonist ivuxolimab in advanced cancers. The wider study: Previous treatment with anti-PD-1, anti-PD-L1 or anti-CTLA-4 therapy was allowed; 40% had received some.

The study, taken as a whole, reports: On average, CD8+ T cells showed a greater number of expanded clones than CD4+. Blood T cells, both CD4+ and CD8+, expanded clonally by week 6 at 0.1 to 3.0 mg/kg.

The data were produced by immunoSEQ multiplex PCR, yet TCRdb's version contains in-frame clones alone and is incomplete. The repertoire holds roughly 46,000 clones, with over 75% as singletons. Regarding this clone: The antigen is unknown.

The CDR3 covers 13 residues. V lost 6 bases and J lost 3, with 12 bases in between. Germline V CDR1 and CDR2: MNHEY, SVGAGI. This chain connects TRBV6-5 to TRBJ2-7, with D perhaps TRBD2 (5 bases). The source of this sequence is an adult with an advanced solid tumor such as melanoma, head and neck, liver or kidney cancer. The sequences come from CD4+ or CD8+ T cells sorted from blood, collected in a trial of the OX40 agonist ivuxolimab. CDR3 loop: CASRTRSNYEQYF. As DNA, the CDR3 is TGTGCCAGCAGAACTAGATCAAACTACGAGCAGTACTTC.